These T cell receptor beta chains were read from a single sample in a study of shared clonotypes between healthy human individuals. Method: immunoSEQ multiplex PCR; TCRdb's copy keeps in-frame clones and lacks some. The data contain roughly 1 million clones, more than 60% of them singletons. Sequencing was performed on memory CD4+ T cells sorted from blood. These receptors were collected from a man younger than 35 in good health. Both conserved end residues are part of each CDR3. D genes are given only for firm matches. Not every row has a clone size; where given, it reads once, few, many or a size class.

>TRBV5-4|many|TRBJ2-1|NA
CASSLGQDYNEQFF
TGTGCCAGCAGCTTGGGACAGGACTACAATGAGCAGTTCTTC
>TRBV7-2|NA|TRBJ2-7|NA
CASSSRQPYEQYF
TGTGCCAGCAGCTCCAGACAGCCCTACGAGCAGTACTTC
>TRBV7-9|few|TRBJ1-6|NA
CASGSWGPDSPLHF
TGTGCCAGCGGATCTTGGGGGCCGGATTCACCCCTCCACTTT
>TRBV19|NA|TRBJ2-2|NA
CASSNRAGRGNTGELFF
TGTGCCAGTAGTAACCGAGCAGGGAGAGGAAACACCGGGGAGCTGTTTTTT
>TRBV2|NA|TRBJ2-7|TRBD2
CASSPSPPLAGRPYEQYF
TGTGCCAGCAGCCCCAGCCCCCCTCTAGCGGGGCGACCCTACGAGCAGTACTTC
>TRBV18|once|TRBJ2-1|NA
CASSDRYNEQFF
TGTGCCAGCTCCGACAGATACAATGAGCAGTTCTTC
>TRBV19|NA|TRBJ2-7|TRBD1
CASRRSTGGVYEQYF
TGTGCCAGTAGGCGGTCAACAGGGGGCGTTTACGAGCAGTACTTC
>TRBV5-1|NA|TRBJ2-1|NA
CASSLARERYNEQFF
TGCGCCAGCAGCTTGGCTCGGGAGAGGTACAATGAGCAGTTCTTC
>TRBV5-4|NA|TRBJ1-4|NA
CASSLGGSNEKLFF
TGTGCCAGCAGCTTGGGGGGTTCTAATGAAAAACTGTTTTTT
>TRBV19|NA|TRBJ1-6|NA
CASSIIHAGGLVSPLHF
TGTGCCAGTAGTATCATCCATGCGGGGGGCCTTGTTTCACCCCTCCACTTT
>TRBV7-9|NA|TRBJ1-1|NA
CASSLTGYSNTEAFF
TGTGCCAGCAGCTTAACTGGCTATTCGAACACTGAAGCTTTCTTT
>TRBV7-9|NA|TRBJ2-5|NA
CASSLDLVSETQYF
TGTGCCAGCAGCTTAGACTTGGTTTCTGAGACCCAGTACTTC
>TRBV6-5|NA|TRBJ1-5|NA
CATHGHFNQPQHF
TGTGCCACCCATGGACATTTCAATCAGCCCCAGCATTTT
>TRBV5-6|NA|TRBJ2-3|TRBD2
CASSLQLAGGPDTQYF
TGTGCCAGCAGCTTACAACTAGCGGGAGGGCCAGATACGCAGTATTTT
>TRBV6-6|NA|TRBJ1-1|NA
CASTVNTEAFF
TGTGCCAGTACAGTGAACACTGAAGCTTTCTTT
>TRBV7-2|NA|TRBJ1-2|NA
CASSRGTRGYTF
TGTGCCAGCAGCCGCGGGACAAGAGGCTACACCTTC
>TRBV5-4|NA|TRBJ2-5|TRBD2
CASSRLGLAGGIQETQYF
TGTGCCAGCAGCCGCCTCGGACTAGCGGGGGGGATTCAAGAGACCCAGTACTTC
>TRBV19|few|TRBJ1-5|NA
CASSMIGLGLHF
TGTGCCAGTAGTATGATAGGCTTGGGTCTGCATTTT
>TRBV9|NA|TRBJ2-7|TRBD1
CASSVGQGFSYEQYF
TGTGCCAGCAGCGTAGGACAGGGATTCTCCTACGAGCAGTACTTC
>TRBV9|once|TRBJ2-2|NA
CASSVGLVSGLKGTGELFF
TGTGCCAGCAGCGTAGGGCTCGTTTCCGGCCTCAAGGGGACCGGGGAGCTGTTTTTT
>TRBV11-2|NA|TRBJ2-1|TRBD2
CASREGRGITYYNEQFF
TGTGCCAGCCGGGAGGGGCGCGGAATAACTTACTACAATGAGCAGTTCTTC
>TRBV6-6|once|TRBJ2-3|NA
CASSYGSSTDTQYF
TGTGCCAGCAGTTATGGGTCTAGCACAGATACGCAGTATTTT
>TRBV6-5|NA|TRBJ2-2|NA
CASRNSNTGELFF
TGTGCCAGCAGGAACAGTAACACCGGGGAGCTGTTTTTT
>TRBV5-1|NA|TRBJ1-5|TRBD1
CASSLQGASNQPQHF
TGCGCCAGCAGCTTGCAGGGGGCTAGCAATCAGCCCCAGCATTTT
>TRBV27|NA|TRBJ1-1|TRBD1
CASSFAGTGRLTEAFF
TGTGCCAGCAGTTTCGCCGGGACAGGGCGGCTCACTGAAGCTTTCTTT
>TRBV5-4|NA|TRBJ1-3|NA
CASSWDGISGNTIYF
TGTGCCAGCAGCTGGGACGGTATCTCTGGAAACACCATATATTTT
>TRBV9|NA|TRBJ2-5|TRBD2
CASSVAGGREDGTQYF
TGTGCCAGCAGCGTAGCTGGTGGGCGGGAGGACGGGACCCAGTACTTC
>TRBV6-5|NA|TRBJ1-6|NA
CASTDGGSPLHF
TGTGCCAGCACCGACGGGGGCTCACCCCTCCACTTT
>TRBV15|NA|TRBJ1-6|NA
CATSRVGGGNSPLHF
TGTGCCACCAGCAGAGTGGGGGGAGGCAATTCACCCCTCCACTTT
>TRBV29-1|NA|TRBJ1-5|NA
CSVYQGGNQPQHF
TGCAGCGTGTACCAGGGTGGCAATCAGCCCCAGCATTTT
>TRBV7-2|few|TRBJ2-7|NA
CASSFGGFGTYEQYF
TGTGCCAGCAGCTTTGGGGGGTTTGGTACCTACGAGCAGTACTTC
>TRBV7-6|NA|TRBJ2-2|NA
CASSPLRVTTGELFF
TGTGCCAGCAGCCCTCTGAGGGTCACCACCGGGGAGCTGTTTTTT
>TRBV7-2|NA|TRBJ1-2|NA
CASSLAGIAYGYTF
TGTGCCAGCAGCTTAGCCGGGATCGCTTATGGCTACACCTTC
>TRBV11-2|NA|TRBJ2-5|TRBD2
CASSLSTSGMVRETQYF
TGTGCCAGCAGCTTAAGTACTAGCGGGATGGTTCGAGAGACCCAGTACTTC
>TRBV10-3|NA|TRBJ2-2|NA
CAYQGYTGELFF
TGTGCCTACCAGGGATACACCGGGGAGCTGTTTTTT
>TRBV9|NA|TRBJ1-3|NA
CASSVEGVSGNTIYF
TGTGCCAGCAGCGTAGAGGGAGTCTCTGGAAACACCATATATTTT
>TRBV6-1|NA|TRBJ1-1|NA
CASSGTSGTEAFF
TGTGCCAGCAGCGGGACCTCTGGGACTGAAGCTTTCTTT
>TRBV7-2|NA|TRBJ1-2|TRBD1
CASSGRDSNYGYTF
TGTGCCAGCAGCGGCCGGGACAGTAACTATGGCTACACCTTC
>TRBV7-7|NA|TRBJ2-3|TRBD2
CASSSGLAGGVDTQYF
TGTGCTAGCAGCTCGGGACTAGCGGGGGGTGTAGATACGCAGTATTTT
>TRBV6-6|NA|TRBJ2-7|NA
CASSYGGRADEQYF
TGTGCCAGCAGTTACGGGGGCAGGGCCGACGAGCAGTACTTC
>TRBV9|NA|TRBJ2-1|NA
CASSQSGSTRGYNEQFF
TGTGCCAGCAGCCAATCCGGGTCTACCAGAGGCTACAATGAGCAGTTCTTC
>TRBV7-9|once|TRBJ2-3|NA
CASSFSGSTDTQYF
TGTGCCAGCAGCTTCAGTGGTAGCACAGATACGCAGTATTTT
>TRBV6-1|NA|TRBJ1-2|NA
CASSEWSFTF
TGTGCCAGCAGTGAATGGTCCTTCACCTTC
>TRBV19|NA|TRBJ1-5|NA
CASSITWTDSNQPQHF
TGTGCCAGTAGTATAACGTGGACAGACAGCAATCAGCCCCAGCATTTT
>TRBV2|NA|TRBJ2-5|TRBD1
CASSERSQGAAQYF
TGTGCCAGCAGTGAACGTTCCCAGGGGGCGGCCCAGTACTTC
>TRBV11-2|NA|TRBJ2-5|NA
CASSLVVGFEIGTQYF
TGTGCCAGCAGCTTAGTCGTGGGGTTCGAGATAGGGACCCAGTACTTC
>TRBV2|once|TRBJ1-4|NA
CASSEGQLGKLFF
TGTGCCAGCAGTGAGGGGCAGCTGGGAAAACTGTTTTTT
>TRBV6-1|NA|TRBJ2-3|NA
CASRGDRDTQYF
TGTGCCAGCAGAGGGGATCGGGATACGCAGTATTTT
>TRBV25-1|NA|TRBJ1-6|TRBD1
CASSASQGQGNSPLHF
TGTGCCAGCAGTGCCTCACAGGGACAGGGCAATTCACCCCTCCACTTT
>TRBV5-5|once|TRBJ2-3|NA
CASSLDRVLSTDTQYF
TGTGCCAGCAGCTTAGACCGGGTCCTTAGCACAGATACGCAGTATTTT